The 19 T cell receptor beta chains below were found in one sample sequenced in a study of identical twins. Using its own MiXCR run on the 5' RACE reads, TCRdb lists one record per CDR3 protein. The sample includes approximately 690,000 distinct CDR3 sequences, approximately 6.1% of them seen just once. Sequenced sample: naive T cells sorted from blood. The receptors here all came from a man aged 18-30 years in good health.

The rearrangement links TRBV5-1 to TRBJ2-7, with TRBD2 identical over 12 bases. CDR3 length: 15 amino acids. Germline lookup yields CDR1 SGHRS and CDR2 YFSETQ. DNA of the CDR3: TGCGCCAGCAGCTTGGGCGGCAGTCAAGGACTAGCGGGGAACGTC. Translated: CASSLGGSQGLAGNV.

This clonotype occurred a few times. This chain connects TRBV7-2 to TRBJ2-2; no firm D call. Deletions cut 6 bases from V and 5 bases from J, with 10 bases between. The germline gives CDR1 SGHTA, CDR2 FQGNSA. The CDR3 sequence is 13 residues long. The CDR3 region has the DNA TGTGCCAGCAGTCCCAGTGTGACCGGGGAGCTGTTTTTT. Its translation: CASSPSVTGELFF.

This clonotype was seen ten or more times. The chain is built from TRBV24-1 and TRBJ2-5; 10 positions match TRBD2. Trimming cost V 6 bases and J 5 bases; bases outside gene matches: 2. There are 13 residues in the CDR3. CDR1 is KGHDR and CDR2 is SFDVKD in the germline V gene. The CDR3 sequence is CATSLAGEETQYF. The CDR3 DNA reads as TGTGCCACCAGTCTAGCGGGAGAGGAGACCCAGTACTTC.

The sample holds many counts of this clonotype. The chain is built from TRBV5-1 and TRBJ2-5; 14 bases line up with TRBD2. In germline, CDR1 is SGHRS, CDR2 YFSETQ. V gave up 4 bases and J gave up 4 bases; unmatched junction bases: 6. The CDR3 totals 16 residues. The CDR3 DNA reads as TGCGCCAGCAGCCCGGGGGGACTAGCGGGAGTAGAGACCCAGTACTTC. Encoded protein: CASSPGGLAGVETQYF.

There are many counts of this clonotype. V is TRBV4-1 and J is TRBJ2-1; TRBD2 matches at 12 bases. V lost 1 base to trimming and J lost 10 bases; unmatched junction nucleotides: 5. This CDR3 is built from 15 residues. CDR1 MGHRA and CDR2 YSYEKL come from the germline V gene. CDR3 protein: CASSQGLAGVGEQFF. The CDR3 DNA is TGCGCCAGCAGCCAAGGACTAGCGGGAGTAGGCGAGCAGTTCTTC.

This clonotype was picked up a small number of times. The V gene is TRBV5-1, the J gene TRBJ2-5, with D possibly being TRBD2 (5 bases). Trimming left V 5 bases short and J 2 bases short, with 13 bases between. The CDR3 covers 14 residues. Per the germline V gene, CDR1 is SGHRS and CDR2 is YFSETQ. The DNA of the CDR3 is TGCGCCAGCAGTCCTCGACTAACGCAAGAGACCCAGTACTTC. This encodes CASSPRLTQETQYF.

The V and J genes are TRBV3-1 and TRBJ2-1; TRBD2 matches 9 bases. CDR1 and CDR2 from the germline V gene are LGHDT and YNNKEL (reference sequence). Trimming cost V 5 bases and J 0 bases; bases outside gene matches: 14. CDR3 length equals 19 residues. CDR3 DNA: TGTGCCAGCAGCGCAAACCTGGGACTAGCCGATAGCTCCTACAATGAGCAGTTCTTC. This encodes CASSANLGLADSSYNEQFF.

V and J are TRBV20-1 and TRBJ2-7, with D possibly called TRBD1 or TRBD2 (5 bases each). V was clipped by 6 bases and J by 0 bases, with 15 bases between them. Germline assignment: CDR1 DFQATT and CDR2 SNEGSKA (reference sequence). CDR3 length equals 14 residues. The CDR3 DNA sequence: TGCAGTGCCCGGGGCTATCAAAGCTCCTACGAGCAGTACTTC. Translation: CSARGYQSSYEQYF.

The rearrangement uses TRBV2 and TRBJ2-7; the D is unclear. Germline V gene sequence: CDR1 SNHLY, CDR2 FYNNEI. CDR3 length equals 12 residues. The V end lost 5 bases, the J end lost 3 bases, and 8 bases lay between the germline ends. For the CDR3, the DNA is TGTGCCAGCAGTCCTTCCAACTACGAGCAGTACGTC. Protein product: CASSPSNYEQYV.

As to this clonotype: One base away lies a much larger clone, so this may be a sequencing read error. The chain has TRBV5-6 and TRBJ1-1, with TRBD1 as a possible D gene (6 bases). Germline CDR1 and CDR2: SGHDT and YYEEEE. This CDR3 has 15 residues. Trimming cost V 0 bases and J 4 bases, with 13 bases left between them. This CDR3 reads CASSLARGRITEAFF. The CDR3 bases are TGTGCCAGCAGCTTGGCCAGGGGTCGGATCACTGAAGCTTTCTTT.

This clonotype came up a few times. The chain is built from TRBV20-1 and TRBJ2-5, with TRBD2 matching 10 bases. This CDR3 comprises 14 residues. V was pared by 6 bases and J by 2 bases, with 6 bases of the junction left unmatched. CDR1 is DFQATT, CDR2 SNEGSKA, per germline (reference sequence). In nucleotides, the CDR3 is TGCAGTGCGAAAGGGACTAGCGCTCAAGAGACCCAGTACTTC. Protein sequence: CSAKGTSAQETQYF.

This clonotype was seen at least ten times. The rearrangement uses TRBV9 and TRBJ1-3; D ambiguous. V dropped 0 bases and J dropped 4 bases, with 17 bases sitting between them. This CDR3 comprises 17 residues. Per the germline V gene, CDR1 is SGDLS and CDR2 is YYNGEE. In nucleotides, the CDR3 is TGTGCCAGCAGCGTAGAGCAGGTGGGCACAGCCGGAAACACCATATATTTT. It is translated as CASSVEQVGTAGNTIYF.

The rearrangement joins TRBV24-1 to TRBJ2-5; D unresolved. Germline CDR1 and CDR2: KGHDR and SFDVKD. The CDR3 is made up of 13 amino acids. V lost 3 bases and J lost 1, with 5 bases in between. In DNA, the CDR3 is TGTGCCACCAGTGATAACAGCCAAGAGACCCAGTACTTC. Protein sequence: CATSDNSQETQYF.

This clonotype was observed a few times. The chain uses TRBV11-1 and TRBJ2-2; possibly TRBD1 or TRBD2 for D (5 bases each). V gave up 2 bases and J gave up 5 bases, with 27 bases separating them. The germline gives CDR1 SGHAT, CDR2 FQDESV (reference sequence). The CDR3 is 20 amino acids. This CDR3 reads CASSLRNPGRGRYGTGELFF. The DNA of the CDR3 is TGTGCCAGCAGCTTACGGAATCCGGGACGGGGACGGTACGGGACCGGGGAGCTGTTTTTT.

This clonotype was seen many times. The rearrangement uses TRBV5-1 and TRBJ1-3; D is undetermined. The V gene lost 6 bases and the J gene lost 0 bases, with 13 bases spanning the gap. The CDR3 has 15 residues. Germline values: CDR1 SGHRS, CDR2 YFSETQ. The CDR3 DNA follows: TGCGCCAGCACGGCCCAGGCGAGCTCTGGAAACACCATATATTTT. It is translated as CASTAQASSGNTIYF.

This clonotype occurred many times. The chain recombines TRBV7-2 with TRBJ2-1, with D hard to call. This CDR3 is built from 16 residues. Germline V lookup: CDR1 SGHTA, CDR2 FQGNSA. V was clipped by 2 bases and J by 2 bases, with 13 bases between them. The CDR3 nucleotides are TGTGCCAGCAGCTTAAGCCCCTTACGACCCTACAATGAGCAGTTCTTC. Translating it yields CASSLSPLRPYNEQFF.

This clonotype was counted only a few times. The chain links TRBV6-1 to TRBJ2-2; tentatively, D is TRBD2 (6 bases). V was clipped by 2 bases and J by 4 bases, with 11 bases between them. The CDR3 extends over 15 amino acids. Per the germline V gene, CDR1 is MNHNS and CDR2 is SASEGT. CDR3 protein: CASSEPGAGTGELFF. CDR3 coding DNA: TGTGCCAGCAGTGAACCGGGAGCGGGCACCGGGGAGCTGTTTTTT.

Ten or more counts support this clonotype. The chain is built from TRBV4-2 and TRBJ2-3, with 15 bases aligning to TRBD2. The CDR3 runs to 19 residues. The germline gives CDR1 LGHNA, CDR2 YNFKEQ. V lost 5 bases and J lost 4; bases outside the gene matches: 13. As DNA, the CDR3 is TGTGCCAGCAGCGGGGGACTAGCGGGAGGTCTTTGGGTGCCAGATACGCAGTATTTT. This codes for CASSGGLAGGLWVPDTQYF.

There are many counts of this clonotype. The chain joins TRBV12-3 or TRBV12-4 to TRBJ2-5; TRBD2 is a possible D gene (6 bases). V dropped 8 bases and J dropped 1 base, with 11 bases sitting between them. The CDR3 extends over 13 amino acids. DNA for the CDR3: TGTGCCAGCTTGGGAGGTGCCCAAGAGACCCAGTACTTC. Protein: CASLGGAQETQYF.